Below, 29 T cell receptor beta chains from the same sample are listed, as sequenced in a study of cytomegalovirus exposure and HLA in healthy donors. PCR was performed using 60 Vbeta and 13 Jbeta primers. TCRdb's table, derived via immunoSEQ multiplex PCR, lists solely in-frame clones and lacks some. This repertoire comprises fewer than 70,000 clones; its ten largest clones make up 4% to 5.5%. The sample comprised PBMCs. The receptors here all came from a man under 40 in good health and CMV-seropositive.

This chain connects TRBV15 to TRBJ2-6, with 8 nucleotides matching TRBD1. The J segment lost 0 bases and the V segment lost 5 bases, leaving 9 bases of the junction unmatched. Germline V lookup: CDR1 LNHNV, CDR2 YYDKDF (reference sequence). The CDR3 sequence is 18 residues long. As DNA, the CDR3 is TGTGCCACCAGCCCCCAGGGGGCGGCTAGCTCTGGGGCCAACGTCCTGACTTTC. It encodes CATSPQGAASSGANVLTF.

This chain links TRBV19 with TRBJ2-1, with TRBD2 identical over 12 bases. Germline CDR1 is LNHDA and CDR2 is SQIVND (reference sequence). The ends lost 0 bases at V and 0 bases at J; junction bases unmatched: 3. CDR3 size: 18 residues. The DNA for the CDR3 is TGTGCCAGTAGTATAGAAGGACTAGCGGGAAGCTCCTACAATGAGCAGTTCTTC. It codes for CASSIEGLAGSSYNEQFF.

The CDR3 coding sequence is TGTGCCAGTCTCCGGGACAGGGGAGCAGATACGCAGTATTTT. It yields the protein CASLRDRGADTQYF. V usage is TRBV6-1 and J usage is TRBJ2-3; 10 positions agree with TRBD1. V dropped 9 bases and J dropped 4; count of bases not matched to a gene: 7. CDR1 is MNHNS, CDR2 SASEGT, per germline. The CDR3 is 14 amino acids.

The CDR3 sequence is CASSPRVNSPLHF. Here the CDR3 DNA reads TGTGCCAGCAGCCCCAGGGTGAATTCACCCCTCCACTTT. The chain recombines TRBV14 with TRBJ1-6, with TRBD1 as a possible D gene (5 bases). Deletions cut 4 bases from V and 7 bases from J, with 8 bases between. CDR1 and CDR2 (germline): SGHDN, FVKESK. This CDR3 is built from 13 residues.

The chain recombines TRBV2 with TRBJ1-4; D might be TRBD1 (5 bases). V was shortened by 9 bases and J by 8 bases, with 10 bases between the two germline ends. There are 11 residues in the CDR3. The germline V gene encodes CDR1 SNHLY and CDR2 FYNNEI. In DNA, the CDR3 is TGTGCCAGTGCCGCAGGGGAAAAACTGTTTTTT. This translates into CASAAGEKLFF.

This rearrangement joins TRBV5-1 to TRBJ2-1; possibly TRBD1 for D (6 bases). The CDR3 spans 15 residues. Trimming removed 7 bases at V and 8 bases at J, with 22 bases between. In germline, CDR1 is SGHRS, CDR2 YFSETQ. The DNA for the CDR3 is TGCGCCAGCGAACAAAATCCGGGACACTTAGATGAGCAGTTCTTC. This sequence encodes CASEQNPGHLDEQFF.

The rearrangement joins TRBV19 to TRBJ2-1, with 8 bases that match TRBD2. Losses at the gene ends were 5 bases for V and 0 bases for J; bases not matched to a gene: 6. Germline V gives CDR1 LNHDA, CDR2 SQIVND (reference sequence). This CDR3 has 16 residues. For the CDR3, the DNA is TGTGCCAGTAGTCTTCGGGAGGGCAGCTCCTACAATGAGCAGTTCTTC. Its protein product is CASSLREGSSYNEQFF.

The J gene is TRBJ2-1, the V gene TRBV29-1, with D maybe TRBD1 (6 bases). The V gene's germline CDR1 is SQVTM and CDR2 ANQGSEA. This CDR3 is built from 13 residues. Trimming cost V 2 bases and J 7 bases, with 12 bases left between them. CDR3 DNA: TGCAGCGTTGAACCAGGGGATCGTAATGAGCAGTTCTTC. Protein sequence: CSVEPGDRNEQFF.

The chain combines TRBV10-3 with TRBJ2-7, with TRBD2 matching over 10 bases. This CDR3 has 18 residues. CDR1 is ENHRY and CDR2 is SYGVKD in the germline V gene. The V segment lost 2 bases and the J segment 6 bases; nucleotides outside the gene matches: 16. In DNA, the CDR3 is TGTGCCATCAGTGAGGGAGTAGCGGGAGGTCGGCGTTCCGGCGAGCAGTACTTC. This codes for CAISEGVAGGRRSGEQYF.

The J gene is TRBJ2-7, the V gene TRBV30; TRBD1 might be the D (5 bases). This CDR3 is built from 14 residues. Per germline, CDR1 GTSNPN and CDR2 SVGIG (reference sequence). Trimming cost V 4 bases and J 0 bases, with 13 bases left between them. The CDR3 loop is CAWIAGPSSYEQYF. CDR3 DNA: TGTGCCTGGATAGCAGGGCCTAGCTCCTACGAGCAGTACTTC. The whole variable domain, filled in from reference TRBV30 and TRBJ2-7, reads SQTIHQWPATLVQPVGSPLSLECTVEGTSNPNLYWYRQAAGRGLQLLFYSVGIGQISSEVPQNLSASRPQDRQFILSSKKLLLSDSGFYLCAWIAGPSSYEQYFGPGTRLTVT.

The chain joins TRBV18 to TRBJ2-7, with 9 nucleotides matching TRBD1. The CDR3 extends over 13 amino acids. J lost 5 bases, V lost 5 bases, and 4 bases had no gene match. CDR1 is KGHSH and CDR2 is LQKENI in the germline V gene. The CDR3 DNA sequence: TGTGCCAGCTCAACGGGACAGGGCCACGAGCAGTACTTC. Translation: CASSTGQGHEQYF. The entire variable domain, with the rest obtained from reference TRBV18 and TRBJ2-7, is as follows: NAGVMQNPRHLVRRRGQEARLRCSPMKGHSHVYWYRQLPEEGLKFMVYLQKENIIDESGMPKERFSAEFPKEGPSILRIQQVVRGDSAAYFCASSTGQGHEQYFGPGTRLTVT.

The chain has TRBV19 and TRBJ1-1; no clear D gene. The germline V and J ends were trimmed by 0 bases and 7 bases, with 6 bases remaining between them. The length of the CDR3 is 12 residues. Germline CDR1 reads LNHDA; CDR2 reads SQIVND (reference sequence). This chain's CDR3 is CASSIDTIEAFF. The CDR3 bases are TGTGCCAGTAGTATAGATACAATTGAAGCTTTCTTT.

V and J are TRBV6-5 and TRBJ2-3, with 12 nucleotides matching TRBD2. CDR3 length equals 16 residues. V gave up 2 bases and J gave up 3 bases; unmatched junction bases: 3. Germline-derived CDR1 and CDR2 are MNHEY and SVGAGI. The CDR3 reads CASSYGLAGNTDTQYF. CDR3 nucleotides: TGTGCCAGCAGTTACGGACTAGCGGGGAATACAGATACGCAGTATTTT.

This chain connects TRBV10-3 to TRBJ2-7, with D possibly TRBD2 on 5 matching bases. V was clipped by 9 bases and J by 6 bases, with 18 bases between them. The CDR3 totals 13 residues. The germline gives CDR1 ENHRY, CDR2 SYGVKD. The CDR3 nucleotides are TGTGCCATGAACCGGGAACAATTAGGCGAGCAGTACTTC. Translating it yields CAMNREQLGEQYF.

The chain joins TRBV4-1 to TRBJ1-5, with D unresolved. This CDR3 is 16 amino acids long. Germline CDR1 and CDR2: MGHRA and YSYEKL. Trimming removed 2 bases from V and 4 bases from J, with 15 bases in between. CDR3 protein: CASSQTRGNPNQPQHF. The CDR3 bases are TGCGCCAGCAGCCAAACTAGAGGTAATCCTAATCAGCCCCAGCATTTT.

V is TRBV5-1 and J is TRBJ1-1; D is unresolved. Germline V gene sequence: CDR1 SGHRS, CDR2 YFSETQ. V gave up 4 bases and J gave up 0 bases, with 10 bases separating them. The CDR3 length is 14 residues. This CDR3 is CASSTRYMNTEAFF. The CDR3 DNA reads TGCGCCAGCAGCACCCGATACATGAACACTGAAGCTTTCTTT.

The chain couples TRBV25-1 to TRBJ2-3, with TRBD1 identical over 8 bases. Germline trimming cut 7 bases from V and 2 bases from J; bases unmatched to any gene: 11. Looked up from germline, CDR1 is MGHDK and CDR2 is SYGVNS. This CDR3 spans 16 amino acids. In DNA form, the CDR3 reads TGTGCCAGCACTCCAACAGGGGGATGGGCCACAGATACGCAGTATTTT. It translates to CASTPTGGWATDTQYF.

This chain connects TRBV30 to TRBJ2-1, with 12 bases matching TRBD2. CDR1 GTSNPN and CDR2 SVGIG come from the germline V gene (reference sequence). Unmatched junction bases numbered 10, after V lost 3 bases and J lost 4 bases. This CDR3 has 17 amino acids. The CDR3 DNA sequence: TGTGCCTGGAGGGTGGGGCTAGCGGGAGGGGTATACAATGAGCAGTTCTTC. Its translation is CAWRVGLAGGVYNEQFF.

This chain joins TRBV6-5 and TRBJ2-3; perhaps TRBD2 as D (5 bases). Germline-derived CDR1 and CDR2 are MNHEY and SVGAGI. V gave up 7 bases and J gave up 1 base, with 15 bases separating them. The CDR3 runs 15 residues. This CDR3 is CASMPRAGGTDTQYF. In DNA, the CDR3 is TGTGCCAGCATGCCTCGGGCGGGCGGCACAGATACGCAGTATTTT.

The CDR3 sequence is CASSKQNYNEQFF. In nucleotides, the CDR3 is TGTGCCAGCAGTAAACAGAACTACAATGAGCAGTTCTTC. The chain carries TRBV7-3 and TRBJ2-1; D unclear. The CDR3 spans 13 residues. Trimming took off 6 bases at V and 3 bases at J, with 9 bases between the two ends. Germline V CDR1 and CDR2: SGHTA, FQGTGA.

V usage is TRBV19 and J usage is TRBJ2-7; D possibly corresponds to TRBD1 (5 bases). Trimming took off 4 bases at V and 3 bases at J, with 13 bases between the two ends. CDR1 and CDR2 (germline): LNHDA, SQIVND (reference sequence). CDR3 length: 14 residues. Written as DNA, the CDR3 is TGTGCCAGTAGTACTCAGACAGACAGCTACGAGCAGTACTTC. The encoded protein is CASSTQTDSYEQYF.

Points on this clone: Other DNA variants within this sample encode the same CDR3. This chain links TRBV5-1 with TRBJ2-4, with 9 bases aligning to TRBD1. Germline V gene sequence: CDR1 SGHRS, CDR2 YFSETQ. The V and J ends lost 0 bases and 0 bases, in that order; junction bases with no gene match: 1. The CDR3 is 16 residues long. CDR3: CASSLGDREAKNIQYF. DNA of the CDR3: TGCGCCAGCAGCTTGGGGGACAGGGAAGCCAAAAACATTCAGTACTTC. The full variable domain, in which reference TRBV5-1 and TRBJ2-4 provide the parts outside the CDR3, is KAGVTQTPRYLIKTRGQQVTLSCSPISGHRSVSWYQQTPGQGLQFLFEYFSETQRNKGNFPGRFSGRQFSNSRSEMNVSTLELGDSALYLCASSLGDREAKNIQYFGAGTRLSVL.

The V gene is TRBV5-1, the J gene TRBJ2-2, with 7 nucleotides matching TRBD1. Germline assignment: CDR1 SGHRS and CDR2 YFSETQ. This CDR3 comprises 14 residues. The V segment lost 5 bases and the J segment 0 bases; nucleotides outside the gene matches: 1. CDR3 sequence (DNA): TGCGCCAGCAGGCAGGGGGCGAACACCGGGGAGCTGTTTTTT. It translates to CASRQGANTGELFF.

Details on this clone: One end of the junction does not line up with germline, which may come from a read error. CDR3 in DNA: TGTGCTAGCAGCTTAACCGCCAGGGGAGTAGGTCAGCCCCAGCATTTT. It is translated as CASSLTARGVGQPQHF. V and J are TRBV7-7 and TRBJ1-5; tentatively, D is TRBD1 (6 bases). The germline V gene has CDR1 SSHAT and CDR2 FNYEAQ (reference sequence). The CDR3 runs 16 residues.

This chain links TRBV6-6 with TRBJ2-7; 9 bases match TRBD1. This CDR3 comprises 15 residues. The trim removed 2 bases at V and 4 bases at J, leaving 6 bases unmatched. Germline V CDR1 and CDR2: MNHNY, SVGAGI (reference sequence). The CDR3 sequence is CASSYRGQGVYEQYF. In DNA, the CDR3 is TGTGCCAGCAGTTACCGGGGACAGGGTGTTTACGAGCAGTACTTC.

The chain has TRBV4-1 and TRBJ1-4; D is possibly TRBD1 (6 bases). V was pared by 4 bases and J by 8 bases, with 17 bases between. CDR1 MGHRA and CDR2 YSYEKL come from the germline V gene. The CDR3 spans 15 residues. The CDR3 spells CASSLQRDIREKLFF. In nucleotides, the CDR3 is TGCGCCAGCAGCCTTCAAAGGGACATAAGGGAAAAACTGTTTTTT.

The chain combines TRBV5-5 with TRBJ1-4, with a weak D call TRBD1 (6 bases). Germline values: CDR1 SGHKS, CDR2 YYEKEE (reference sequence). V lost 1 base and J 4 bases, leaving 8 bases between the germline ends. The CDR3 totals 14 residues. CDR3 nucleotides: TGTGCCAGCAGCTTGAGGACAGTTAATGAAAAACTGTTTTTT. The encoded protein is CASSLRTVNEKLFF.

The chain uses TRBV15 and TRBJ2-3; 9 bases align to TRBD1. The CDR3 loop spans 16 amino acids. V gave up 0 bases and J gave up 1 base; unmatched junction bases: 2. Germline-derived CDR1 and CDR2 are LNHNV and YYDKDF (reference sequence). As DNA, the CDR3 is TGTGCCACCAGCAGAGATAGGACAGGGGGCACAGATACGCAGTATTTT. This encodes CATSRDRTGGTDTQYF.

CDR3 protein: CATSGQGSDEQYF. The CDR3 nucleotides read TGTGCCACCTCGGGACAGGGGTCTGACGAGCAGTACTTC. The chain carries TRBV2 and TRBJ2-7; 10 bases agree with TRBD1. CDR1 is SNHLY and CDR2 is FYNNEI in the germline V gene. The CDR3 is 13 residues long. The J segment lost 5 bases and the V segment lost 10 bases, leaving 8 bases of the junction unmatched.